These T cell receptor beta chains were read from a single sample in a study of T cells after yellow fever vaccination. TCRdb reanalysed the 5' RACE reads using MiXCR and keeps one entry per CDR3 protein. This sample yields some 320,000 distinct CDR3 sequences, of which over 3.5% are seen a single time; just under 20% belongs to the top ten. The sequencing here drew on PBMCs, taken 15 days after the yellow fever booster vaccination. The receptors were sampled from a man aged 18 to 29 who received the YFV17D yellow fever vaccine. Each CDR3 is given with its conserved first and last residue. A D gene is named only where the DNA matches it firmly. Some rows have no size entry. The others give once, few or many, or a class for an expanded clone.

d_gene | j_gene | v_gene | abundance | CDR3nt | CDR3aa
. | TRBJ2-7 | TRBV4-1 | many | TGCGCCAGCAGCCAAGCCCCCCCGGACAGAGTGAGGAACGAGCAGTACTTC | CASSQAPPDRVRNEQYF
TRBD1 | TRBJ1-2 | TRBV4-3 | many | TGCGCCAGCAGCCAACGGACAGGGACAAACTATGGCTACACCTTC | CASSQRTGTNYGYTF
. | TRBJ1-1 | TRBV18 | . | TGTGCCAGCTCACCACCGGCAGGGTCGTACACTGAAGCTTTCTTT | CASSPPAGSYTEAFF
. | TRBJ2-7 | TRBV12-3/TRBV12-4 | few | TGTGCCAGCAGTCTCCTAGCGCACGAGCAGTACTTC | CASSLLAHEQYF
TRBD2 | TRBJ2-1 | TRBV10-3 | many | TGTGCCATCTCCTCCCCCGGGGGGGGCTCCTACAATGAGCAGTTCTTC | CAISSPGGGSYNEQFF
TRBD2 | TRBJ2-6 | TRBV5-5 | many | TGTGCCAGCAGCTTGGCGGGGACTAGCGGGGCCAACGTCCTGACTTTC | CASSLAGTSGANVLTF
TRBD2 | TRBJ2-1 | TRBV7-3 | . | TGTGCCAGCAGCTTACTACCAACTAGCGGGTCGTACAATGAGCAGTTCTTC | CASSLLPTSGSYNEQFF
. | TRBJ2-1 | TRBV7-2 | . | TGTGCCAGCAGCTTACCACCGACGGGTGAGCAGTTCTTC | CASSLPPTGEQFF
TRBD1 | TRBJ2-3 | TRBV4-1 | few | TGCGCCAGCAGCCGCGTGACAGGGGATGACACAGATACGCAGTATTTT | CASSRVTGDDTDTQYF
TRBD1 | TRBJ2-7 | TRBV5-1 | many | TGCGCCAGCAGCCTCGGGACAGGGGCCCTCTCCTACGAGCAGTACTTC | CASSLGTGALSYEQYF
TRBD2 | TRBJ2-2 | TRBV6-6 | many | TGTGCCAGCCGCGGGGGGCGTGGCGGGGAGCTGTTTTTT | CASRGGRGGELFF
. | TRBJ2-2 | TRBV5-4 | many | TGTGCCAGCAGCTCTCAAACCGGGGAGCTGTTTTTT | CASSSQTGELFF
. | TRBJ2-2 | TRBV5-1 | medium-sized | TGCGCCAGCAGCTCGAACGGGGCTAACGCGAACACCGGGGAGCTGTTTTTT | CASSSNGANANTGELFF
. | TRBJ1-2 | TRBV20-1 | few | TGCAGTGCTAGCGGACAACCGAACTATGGCTACACCTTC | CSASGQPNYGYTF
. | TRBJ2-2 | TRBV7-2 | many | TGTGCCAGCAGCATGAGACAGAGCACCGGGGAGCTGTTTTTT | CASSMRQSTGELFF
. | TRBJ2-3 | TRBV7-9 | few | TGTGCCAGCACCCTCCCCGCGTTGAAGGATACGCAGTATTTT | CASTLPALKDTQYF
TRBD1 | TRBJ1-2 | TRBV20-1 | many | TGCAGCCAAATGCAGGGGGCTGACTATGGCTACACCTTC | CSQMQGADYGYTF
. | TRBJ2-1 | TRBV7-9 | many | TGTGCCAGCAGCTTAGCAATTGGGGTCCAGGACAATGAGCAGTTCTTC | CASSLAIGVQDNEQFF
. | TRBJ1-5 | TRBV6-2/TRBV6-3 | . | TGTGCCAGCAGTCAGGATCAGCCCCAGCATTTT | CASSQDQPQHF
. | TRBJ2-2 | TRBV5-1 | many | TGCGCCAGCAGCTTGTCACCCGCTGGGACCGGGGAGCTGTTTTTT | CASSLSPAGTGELFF
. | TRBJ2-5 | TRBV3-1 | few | TGTGCCAGCAGCCGTTACGTGGACCGGGAGACCCAGTACTTC | CASSRYVDRETQYF
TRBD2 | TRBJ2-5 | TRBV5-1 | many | TGCGCCAGCAGCTTGGATGGAGCGGGGGTCCAAGAGACCCAGTACTTC | CASSLDGAGVQETQYF
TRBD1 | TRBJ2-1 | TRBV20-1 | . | TGCAGTGCCGGTAGGACAGGGAACCGGGGCAATGAGCAGTTCTTC | CSAGRTGNRGNEQFF
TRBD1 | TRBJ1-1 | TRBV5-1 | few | TGCGCCAGCAGCTCCCTACAGGGGGGGAGGACTGAAGCTTTCTTT | CASSSLQGGRTEAFF
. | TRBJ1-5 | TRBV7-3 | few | TGTGCCAGCAGCACCCGACGGGGGGGCCATAGCAATCAGCCCCAGCATTTT | CASSTRRGGHSNQPQHF
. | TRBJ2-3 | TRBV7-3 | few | TGTGCCAGCAGCCCCGCCCTTATGACAGATACGCAGTATTTT | CASSPALMTDTQYF
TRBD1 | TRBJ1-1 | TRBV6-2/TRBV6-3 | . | TGTGCCAGCAGTGCGAGGGGGCGGGATCGGGCTTTCTTT | CASSARGRDRAFF
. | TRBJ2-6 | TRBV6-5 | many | TGTGCCAGCAGTGACGCCTCGTCTGGGGCCAACGTCCTGACTTTC | CASSDASSGANVLTF
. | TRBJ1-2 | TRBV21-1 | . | TGTGCCAGCAACACATCTCGGGCAGGGCGCTATGGCTACACCTTC | CASNTSRAGRYGYTF
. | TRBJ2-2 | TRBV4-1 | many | TGCGCCAGCAGCCAAGATTGGGAGCTGTTTTTT | CASSQDWELFF
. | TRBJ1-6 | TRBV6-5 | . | TGTGCCAGCAGCAGACGTGATACTAGTCCACCCCTCCACTTT | CASSRRDTSPPLHF
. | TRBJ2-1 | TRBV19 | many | TGTGCCAGTAGTACTTACAGAGGAGTATACAATGAGCAGTTCTTC | CASSTYRGVYNEQFF
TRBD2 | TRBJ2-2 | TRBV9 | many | TGTGCCAGCAGCGAACCACTCCACCGGGACTACCCTTCCGGGGAGCTGTTTTTT | CASSEPLHRDYPSGELFF
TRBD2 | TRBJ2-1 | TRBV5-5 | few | TGTGCCAGCAGCTGGAGCGGGGGTCTCTACAATGAGCAGTTCTTC | CASSWSGGLYNEQFF
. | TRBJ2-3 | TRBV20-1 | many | TGCAGTGCTAGAGATCGAGTAGGGTCTTGGGGTACGCAGTATTTT | CSARDRVGSWGTQYF
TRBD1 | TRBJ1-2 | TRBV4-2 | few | TGTGCCAGCAGCCAAGGGGGACAGGGAGGCGGCTACACCTTC | CASSQGGQGGGYTF
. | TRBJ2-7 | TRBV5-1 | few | TGCGCCAGCAGCGGGGACCCGGGGGACTACGAGCAGTACTTC | CASSGDPGDYEQYF
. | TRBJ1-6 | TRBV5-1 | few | TGCGCCAGCAGCTTGGTATTGGATTCACCCCTCCACTTT | CASSLVLDSPLHF
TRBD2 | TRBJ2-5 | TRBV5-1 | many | TGCGCCAGCAGCTTAATTCAGCGGGGGGGAGAGACCCAGTACTTC | CASSLIQRGGETQYF
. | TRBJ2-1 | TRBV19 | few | TGTGCCAGTAGTATGGGGGGGCCAATGTATGAGCAGTTCTTC | CASSMGGPMYEQFF
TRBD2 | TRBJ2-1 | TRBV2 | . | TGTGCCAGCAGGAGGGGTAGCGGGGGAGCCCTCAGTGAGCAGTTCTTC | CASRRGSGGALSEQFF
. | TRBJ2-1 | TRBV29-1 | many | TGCAGCGTTGACGGGAGACTCAATGAGCAGTTCTTC | CSVDGRLNEQFF
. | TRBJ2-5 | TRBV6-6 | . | TGTGCCAGCATCGGGGGTTTAGAGACCCAGTACTTC | CASIGGLETQYF
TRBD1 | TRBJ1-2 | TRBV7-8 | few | TGTGCCAGCAGCCTCCAGGGGGGCGAGGTCCATGGCTACACCTTC | CASSLQGGEVHGYTF
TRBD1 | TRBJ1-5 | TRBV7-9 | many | TGTGCCAGCAGCTTAGGGACATTGGGACAGCGGGTGGGCAATCAGCCCCAGCATTTT | CASSLGTLGQRVGNQPQHF
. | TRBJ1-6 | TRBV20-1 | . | TGCAGTGCTTATTTAGGACGGAGCGATTCACCCCTCCACTTT | CSAYLGRSDSPLHF
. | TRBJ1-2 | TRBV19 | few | TGTGCCAGTAGTATGTTAGGGACGGATTTCTATGGCTACACCTTC | CASSMLGTDFYGYTF
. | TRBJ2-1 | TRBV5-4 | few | TGTGCCAGCAGCCAGGACGGGGGGCGAGTTCATGAGCAGTTCTTC | CASSQDGGRVHEQFF
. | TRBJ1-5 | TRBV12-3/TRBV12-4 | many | TGTGCCAGCAGTCTCGCCGGGCTTAGCTATCAGCCCCAGCATTTT | CASSLAGLSYQPQHF
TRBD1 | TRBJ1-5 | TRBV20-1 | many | TGCAGTGCTACCCCAGGGGGGATCTATCAGCCCCAGCATTTT | CSATPGGIYQPQHF
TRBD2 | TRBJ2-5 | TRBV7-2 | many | TGTGCCAGCAGCGCCATTGGGGGGGGGGAGACCCAGTACTTC | CASSAIGGGETQYF
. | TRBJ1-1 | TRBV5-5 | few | TGTGCCAGCAGCTTGGACCCGTACAACACTGAAGCTTTCTTT | CASSLDPYNTEAFF
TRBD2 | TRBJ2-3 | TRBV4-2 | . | TGTGCCAGCAGCCAAGTTACTAGCGGGGATACGCAGTATTTT | CASSQVTSGDTQYF
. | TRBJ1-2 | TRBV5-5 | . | TGTGCCAGCAGCTTTGGCCTGGGGAGGGTCTATGGCTACACCTTC | CASSFGLGRVYGYTF
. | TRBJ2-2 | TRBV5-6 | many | TGTGCCAGCAGCATCGGCCCCGTCTCCACCGGGGAGCTGTTTTTT | CASSIGPVSTGELFF